This T cell receptor (beta chain) comes out of a study of T-cell reconstitution after alpha-beta-depleted transplantation in children. V lost 3 bases to trimming and J lost 0 bases, with 9 bases between them. This CDR3 has 14 residues. This clonotype was counted many times. Construction of the TCRbeta library involved unique molecular identifiers. MiXCR was run by TCRdb on the PCR reads, yielding one entry per CDR3 protein. This sample carries 150,000 to 200,000 distinct CDR3 sequences, 13% to 15% of them seen once, and the ten largest clones take less than 15%. The input for sequencing was PBMCs from the stem cell graft donor, taken from the stem cell graft. The sequence was collected from a human donor who donated a stem cell graft to a child with acute lymphoblastic leukemia. The chain combines TRBV12-3 or TRBV12-4 with TRBJ2-7; D not resolved. CDR3 DNA: TGTGCCAGCAGTTTCGGTCAGAACTCCTACGAGCAGTACTTC. It specifies CASSFGQNSYEQYF.